The rows below give T cell receptor beta chains drawn from one sample of a study of blood T cell repertoires in COVID-19. The method was immunoSEQ multiplex PCR; TCRdb's version includes in-frame clones alone and lacks a portion of them. The sample consists of over 200,000 clones, 70% to 90% of them appearing once. Material for sequencing was peripheral blood. The receptors derive from a woman in her twenties or thirties who had recovered from COVID-19. Both conserved end residues are part of each CDR3. D genes are given only for firm matches. Size is stated for part of the rows, as once, few or many counts, or as a class when the clone is expanded.

clone_size: .; j_call: TRBJ1-1; d_call: .; v_call: TRBV4-1; cdr3_aa: CASSQGQMNTEAFF; cdr3_nt: TGCGCCAGCAGCCAAGGGCAGATGAACACTGAAGCTTTCTTT
clone_size: .; j_call: TRBJ2-1; d_call: .; v_call: TRBV5-1; cdr3_aa: CASSFLQGTYNEQFF; cdr3_nt: TGCGCCAGCAGCTTCCTACAGGGAACCTACAATGAGCAGTTCTTC
clone_size: .; j_call: TRBJ2-7; d_call: .; v_call: TRBV11-1; cdr3_aa: CASSLASRGLSYEQYF; cdr3_nt: TGTGCCAGCAGCTTAGCGTCGCGGGGGCTTTCCTACGAGCAGTACTTC
clone_size: .; j_call: TRBJ1-1; d_call: TRBD1; v_call: TRBV6-5; cdr3_aa: CASTGTGSLNTEAFF; cdr3_nt: TGTGCCAGCACCGGGACAGGAAGCCTGAACACTGAAGCTTTCTTT
clone_size: few; j_call: TRBJ1-6; d_call: TRBD1; v_call: TRBV5-4; cdr3_aa: CASSLVGQLPSPLHF; cdr3_nt: TGTGCCAGCAGCTTGGTGGGACAGCTACCTTCACCCCTCCACTTT
clone_size: few; j_call: TRBJ2-7; d_call: TRBD2; v_call: TRBV7-2; cdr3_aa: CASSFGGGSYEQYF; cdr3_nt: TGTGCCAGCAGCTTTGGCGGGGGCTCCTACGAGCAGTACTTC
clone_size: few; j_call: TRBJ1-3; d_call: .; v_call: TRBV9; cdr3_aa: CASSVALGSGNTIYF; cdr3_nt: TGTGCCAGCAGCGTAGCGCTCGGCTCTGGAAACACCATATATTTT
clone_size: .; j_call: TRBJ2-7; d_call: .; v_call: TRBV5-6; cdr3_aa: CASSYTGTNYEQYF; cdr3_nt: TGTGCCAGCAGCTATACCGGGACAAACTACGAGCAGTACTTC
clone_size: .; j_call: TRBJ2-3; d_call: TRBD2; v_call: TRBV5-4; cdr3_aa: CASSRNGAGVGDTQYF; cdr3_nt: TGTGCCAGCAGCCGGAATGGCGCGGGGGTCGGAGATACGCAGTATTTT
clone_size: .; j_call: TRBJ2-1; d_call: TRBD2; v_call: TRBV3-1/TRBV3-2; cdr3_aa: CASSQEASGASRQFF; cdr3_nt: TGTGCCAGCAGCCAAGAGGCTAGCGGGGCCTCAAGGCAGTTCTTC
clone_size: .; j_call: TRBJ2-7; d_call: .; v_call: TRBV2; cdr3_aa: CASSRTDFGSYEQYF; cdr3_nt: TGTGCCAGCAGTCGGACGGACTTCGGGTCCTACGAGCAGTACTTC
clone_size: once; j_call: TRBJ2-3; d_call: .; v_call: TRBV5-6; cdr3_aa: CASTRDWQTDTQYF; cdr3_nt: TGTGCCAGCACCCGAGACTGGCAGACAGATACGCAGTATTTT
clone_size: .; j_call: TRBJ2-7; d_call: .; v_call: TRBV6-5; cdr3_aa: CATSRGQGGYEQYF; cdr3_nt: TGTGCCACCTCGCGGGGGCAGGGTGGGTACGAGCAGTACTTC
clone_size: .; j_call: TRBJ1-2; d_call: .; v_call: TRBV7-6; cdr3_aa: CASSLGQGPNYGYTF; cdr3_nt: TGTGCCAGCAGCTTAGGGCAGGGCCCTAACTATGGCTACACCTTC
clone_size: .; j_call: TRBJ1-2; d_call: .; v_call: TRBV7-6; cdr3_aa: CASSLSPSGKRNYGYTF; cdr3_nt: TGTGCCAGCAGCTTATCCCCATCGGGAAAGAGGAACTATGGCTACACCTTC
clone_size: .; j_call: TRBJ2-7; d_call: .; v_call: TRBV3-1/TRBV3-2; cdr3_aa: CASSQEGSGEQYF; cdr3_nt: TGTGCCAGCAGCCAAGAAGGGTCAGGGGAGCAGTACTTC
clone_size: .; j_call: TRBJ1-2; d_call: .; v_call: TRBV27; cdr3_aa: CASSPYGYTF; cdr3_nt: TGTGCCAGCAGCCCATATGGCTACACCTTC
clone_size: .; j_call: TRBJ2-1; d_call: TRBD2; v_call: TRBV13; cdr3_aa: CASSARLLAGVGNEQFF; cdr3_nt: TGTGCCAGCAGCGCCCGTCTACTAGCGGGGGTAGGGAATGAGCAGTTCTTC
clone_size: .; j_call: TRBJ2-1; d_call: .; v_call: TRBV19; cdr3_aa: CASSIDSGLDSYNEQFF; cdr3_nt: TGTGCCAGTAGTATAGACTCGGGACTGGACTCCTACAATGAGCAGTTCTTC
clone_size: .; j_call: TRBJ2-7; d_call: TRBD1; v_call: TRBV29-1; cdr3_aa: CSVGNRGTYEQYF; cdr3_nt: TGCAGCGTTGGGAACAGGGGGACCTACGAGCAGTACTTC
clone_size: .; j_call: TRBJ1-2; d_call: .; v_call: TRBV19; cdr3_aa: CASSIGGTNYGYTF; cdr3_nt: TGTGCCAGTAGTATAGGAGGCACCAACTATGGCTACACCTTC
clone_size: .; j_call: TRBJ1-1; d_call: .; v_call: TRBV7-2; cdr3_aa: CASSLGALNTEAFF; cdr3_nt: TGTGCCAGCAGCTTGGGGGCCTTGAACACTGAAGCTTTCTTT
clone_size: .; j_call: TRBJ2-7; d_call: TRBD1; v_call: TRBV27; cdr3_aa: CASSLTKTGQGTSEQYF; cdr3_nt: TGTGCCAGCAGTTTAACAAAAACGGGACAGGGAACTAGCGAGCAGTACTTC
clone_size: .; j_call: TRBJ2-3; d_call: TRBD1; v_call: TRBV10-3; cdr3_aa: CATRTGGAKTDTQYF; cdr3_nt: TGTGCCACCCGGACAGGGGGCGCGAAGACAGATACGCAGTATTTT